The present T cell receptor beta chain was sequenced within a study of blood T cells in healthy people across ages. Primed by a sample-barcoded 5' primer and a J-beta primer mix, a second PCR proceeded for about 7 to 12 cycles. Via MiXCR, TCRdb re-called the 5' RACE reads, giving one row per CDR3 protein. The sample consists of roughly 860,000 distinct CDR3 sequences, under 80% of them appearing once. CDR3 length: 14 amino acids. Looked up from germline, CDR1 is SQVTM and CDR2 is ANQGSEA. V gave up 7 bases and J gave up 1 base; unmatched junction bases: 3. The clonotype was recovered from a man aged 25-40 years in good health. The sequencing sample was made of blood. V and J are TRBV29-1 and TRBJ2-1; 11 bases line up with TRBD1. CDR3 in amino acids: CSGGTGGSYNEQFF. In DNA, the CDR3 is TGCAGCGGCGGGACAGGGGGATCCTACAATGAGCAGTTCTTC.